The source of this T cell receptor (beta chain) is a study of beta chain features in type 1 diabetes. Study results and limitations: Patients with type 1 diabetes carried fewer insertions and had more deletions at their VDJ junctions.

The CDR3 is 16 amino acids. V was trimmed by 4 bases and J by 3 bases, leaving 18 bases between them. Per the germline V gene, CDR1 is ENHRY and CDR2 is SYGVKD. This clone appeared a few times. The antigen is undetermined. Expressed TCRB transcripts got sequenced, as all isolated RNA was reverse transcribed. TCRdb's copy holds only in-frame clones and misses some; the assay was immunoSEQ multiplex PCR. This table holds more than 150,000 clones, around 10% found once. Sequencing was done on a sample of central memory CD4+ T cells from blood. The clonotype originates from a young man in good health. The rearrangement links TRBV10-3 to TRBJ1-1, with D perhaps matching TRBD1 (6 bases). The CDR3 DNA reads TGTGCCATCAGTGGGGCCGGAGGGGGGACGCACACTGAAGCTTTCTTT. Translated, it gives CAISGAGGGTHTEAFF.